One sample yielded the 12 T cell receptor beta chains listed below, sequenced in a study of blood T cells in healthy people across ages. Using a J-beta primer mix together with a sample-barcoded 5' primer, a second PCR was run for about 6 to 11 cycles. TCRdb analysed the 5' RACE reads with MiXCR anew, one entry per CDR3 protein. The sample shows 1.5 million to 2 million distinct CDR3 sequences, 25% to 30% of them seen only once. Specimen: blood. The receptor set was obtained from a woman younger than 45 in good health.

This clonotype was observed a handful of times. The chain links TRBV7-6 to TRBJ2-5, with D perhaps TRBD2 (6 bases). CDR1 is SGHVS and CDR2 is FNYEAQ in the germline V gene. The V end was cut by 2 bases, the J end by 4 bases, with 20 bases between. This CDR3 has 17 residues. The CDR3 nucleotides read TGTGCCAGCAGCTTAAACCCGGGAGCCCTAGGGCGAGAGACCCAGTACTTC. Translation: CASSLNPGALGRETQYF.

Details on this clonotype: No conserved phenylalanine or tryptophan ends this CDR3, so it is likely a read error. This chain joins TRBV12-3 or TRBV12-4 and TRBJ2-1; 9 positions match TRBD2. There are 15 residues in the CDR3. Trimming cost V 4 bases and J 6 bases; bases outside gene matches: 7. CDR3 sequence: CASSSAIAGVNEQFV. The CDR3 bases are TGTGCCAGCAGTTCGGCGATAGCGGGAGTCAATGAGCAGTTCGTC.

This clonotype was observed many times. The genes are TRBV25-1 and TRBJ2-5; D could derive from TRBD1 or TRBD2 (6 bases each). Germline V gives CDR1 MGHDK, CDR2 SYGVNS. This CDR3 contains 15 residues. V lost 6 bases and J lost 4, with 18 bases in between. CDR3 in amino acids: CASSRPSGGGETQYF. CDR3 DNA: TGTGCCAGCAGCCGCCCCTCCGGGGGCGGAGAGACCCAGTACTTC. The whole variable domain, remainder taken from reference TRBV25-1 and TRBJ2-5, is EADIYQTPRYLVIGTGKKITLECSQTMGHDKMYWYQQDPGMELHLIHYSYGVNSTEKGDLSSESTVSRIRTEHFPLTLESARPSHTSQYLCASSRPSGGGETQYFGPGTRLLVL.

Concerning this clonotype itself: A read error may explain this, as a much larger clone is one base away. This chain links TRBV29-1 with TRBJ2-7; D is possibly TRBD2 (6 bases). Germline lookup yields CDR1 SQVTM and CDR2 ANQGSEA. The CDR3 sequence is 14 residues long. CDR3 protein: CGVAGSRSSYEQYF. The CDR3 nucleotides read TGCGGCGTTGCGGGAAGTCGAAGCTCCTACGAGCAGTACTTC.

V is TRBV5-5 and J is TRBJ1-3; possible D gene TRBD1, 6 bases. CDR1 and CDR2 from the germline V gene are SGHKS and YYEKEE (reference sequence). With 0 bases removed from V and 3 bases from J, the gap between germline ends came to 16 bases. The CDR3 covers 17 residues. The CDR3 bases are TGTGCCAGCAGCTTGGGCAGGAGCAGGGGAGGTGGAAACACCATATATTTT. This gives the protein CASSLGRSRGGGNTIYF. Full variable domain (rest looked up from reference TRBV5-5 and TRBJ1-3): DAGVTQSPTHLIKTRGQQVTLRCSPISGHKSVSWYQQVLGQGPQFIFQYYEKEERGRGNFPDRFSARQFPNYSSELNVNALLLGDSALYLCASSLGRSRGGGNTIYFGEGSWLTVV.

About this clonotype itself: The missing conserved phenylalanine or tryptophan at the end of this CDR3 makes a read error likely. The CDR3 nucleotides read TGCAGCGTTGTGGCGGACTTGAATTCACCCCTCCACCTT. Residues: CSVVADLNSPLHL. The V and J genes are TRBV29-1 and TRBJ1-6, with D hard to call. V was clipped by 4 bases and J by 7 bases, with 11 bases between them. This CDR3 has 13 amino acids. Germline CDR1 reads SQVTM; CDR2 reads ANQGSEA.

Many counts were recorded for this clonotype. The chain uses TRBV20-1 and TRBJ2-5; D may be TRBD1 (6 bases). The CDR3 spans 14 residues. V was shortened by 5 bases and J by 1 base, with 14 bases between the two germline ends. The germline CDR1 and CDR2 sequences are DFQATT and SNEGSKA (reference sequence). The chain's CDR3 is CSAARQAVQETQYF. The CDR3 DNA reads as TGCAGTGCTGCCCGACAGGCGGTCCAAGAGACCCAGTACTTC.

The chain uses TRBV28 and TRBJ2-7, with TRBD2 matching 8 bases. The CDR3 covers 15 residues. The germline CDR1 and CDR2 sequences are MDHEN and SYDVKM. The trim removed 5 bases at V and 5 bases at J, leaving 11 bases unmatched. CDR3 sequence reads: CASSGYLRGGNEQYF. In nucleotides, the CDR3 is TGTGCCAGCAGTGGATACCTGCGCGGGGGGAACGAGCAGTACTTC.

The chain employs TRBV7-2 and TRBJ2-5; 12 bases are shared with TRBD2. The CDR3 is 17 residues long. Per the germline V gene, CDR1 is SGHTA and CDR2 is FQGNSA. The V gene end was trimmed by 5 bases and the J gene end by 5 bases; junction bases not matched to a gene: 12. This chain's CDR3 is CASSHEKLAGGPETQYF. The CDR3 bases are TGTGCCAGCAGCCACGAAAAGCTAGCGGGAGGGCCGGAGACCCAGTACTTC.

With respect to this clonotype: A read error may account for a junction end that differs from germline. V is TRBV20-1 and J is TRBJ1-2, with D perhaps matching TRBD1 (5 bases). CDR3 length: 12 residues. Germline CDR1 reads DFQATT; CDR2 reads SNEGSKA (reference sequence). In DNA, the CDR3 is TGCAGTGCGGAGGGGTCCAACTATGGCCACACCTTC. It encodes CSAEGSNYGHTF.

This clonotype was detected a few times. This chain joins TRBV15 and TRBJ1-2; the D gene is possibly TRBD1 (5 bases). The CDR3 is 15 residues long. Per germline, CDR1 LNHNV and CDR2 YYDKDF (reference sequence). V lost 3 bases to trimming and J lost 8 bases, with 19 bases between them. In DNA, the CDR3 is TGTGCCACCAGCAGTGGGACGGGAATAATGGGAGGCTACACCTTC. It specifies CATSSGTGIMGGYTF.

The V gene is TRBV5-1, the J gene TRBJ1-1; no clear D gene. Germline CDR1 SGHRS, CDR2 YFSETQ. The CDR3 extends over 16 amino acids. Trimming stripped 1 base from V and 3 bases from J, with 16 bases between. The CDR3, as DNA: TGCGCCAGCAGCTTGAGTGGACCCCGGTGGGACACTGAAGCTTTCTTT. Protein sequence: CASSLSGPRWDTEAFF.